The 5 T cell receptor beta chains below come from one sample, sequenced in a study of OX40 agonist ivuxolimab in advanced cancers. Receptor libraries were prepared by the immunoSEQ multiplex PCR assay. TCRdb re-hosts the immuneACCESS table, in-frame sequences only. Its copies lack some clones; in the studies checked, an unresolved V gene accounts for under half of them, and the cause for the rest is not known. This sample has around 24,000 clones in its table, and 85% of those were observed once. Together, the top ten hold less than 30% of the sample. The sample consisted of CD4+ or CD8+ T cells sorted from blood, taken in a trial of the OX40 agonist ivuxolimab. These receptors all come from an adult with an advanced solid tumor such as melanoma, head and neck, liver or kidney cancer.

The chain recombines TRBV27 with TRBJ2-5; TRBD1 is a possible D gene (5 bases). In germline, CDR1 is MNHEY, CDR2 SMNVEV (reference sequence). The CDR3 contains 13 residues. The V end lost 5 bases, the J end lost 3 bases, and 10 bases lay between the germline ends. The CDR3 DNA follows: TGTGCCAGCAGTCCCATAGGGGAAGAGACCCAGTACTTC. Its translation: CASSPIGEETQYF.

This rearrangement joins TRBV5-5 to TRBJ2-1; TRBD1 agrees at 11 bases. The trim removed 5 bases at V and 5 bases at J, leaving 6 bases unmatched. The CDR3 length is 15 residues. The V gene's germline CDR1 is SGHKS and CDR2 YYEKEE (reference sequence). The DNA of the CDR3 is TGTGCCAGCAGTCCGGACAGGGGGCGACACAATGAGCAGTTCTTC. Translation gives CASSPDRGRHNEQFF.

The V gene is TRBV9, the J gene TRBJ1-1; D remains unclear. This CDR3 is built from 14 residues. CDR1 is SGDLS, CDR2 YYNGEE, per germline. Between the trimmed V and J ends, which lost 3 bases and 4 bases, there was a span of 13 bases. CDR3 DNA: TGTGCCAGCAGCGGCGGGGAAACCGCCACTGAAGCTTTCTTT. Its protein product is CASSGGETATEAFF.

The table lists this clone with a few counts. The chain is built from TRBV7-9 and TRBJ2-2; D remains unclear. V lost 2 bases and J lost 6, with 7 bases in between. Germline V CDR1 and CDR2: SEHNR, FQNEAQ (reference sequence). This CDR3 region has 13 residues. This CDR3 is CASSLMAPGELFF. The DNA of the CDR3 is TGTGCCAGCAGCTTAATGGCCCCCGGGGAGCTGTTTTTT.

The genes are TRBV4-1 and TRBJ2-3, with unresolved D. CDR1 MGHRA and CDR2 YSYEKL come from the germline V gene. The CDR3 sequence is 12 residues long. Trimming took 1 base from V and 6 from J, leaving 5 bases between them. The CDR3 DNA reads as TGCGCCAGCAGCCAAGGGATGGATACGCAGTATTTT. Protein: CASSQGMDTQYF.